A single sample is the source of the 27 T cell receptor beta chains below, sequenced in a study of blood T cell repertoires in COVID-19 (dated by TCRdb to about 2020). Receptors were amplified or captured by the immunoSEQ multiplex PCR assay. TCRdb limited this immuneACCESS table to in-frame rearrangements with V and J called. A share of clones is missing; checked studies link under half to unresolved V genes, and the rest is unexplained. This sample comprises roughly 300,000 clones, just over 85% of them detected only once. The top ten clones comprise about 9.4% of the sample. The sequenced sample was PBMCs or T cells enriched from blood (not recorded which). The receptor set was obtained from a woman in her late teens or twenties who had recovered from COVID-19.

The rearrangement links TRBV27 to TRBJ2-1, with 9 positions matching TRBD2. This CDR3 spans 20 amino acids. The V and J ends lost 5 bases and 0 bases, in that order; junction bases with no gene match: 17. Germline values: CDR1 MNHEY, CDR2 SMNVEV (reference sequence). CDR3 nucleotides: TGTGCCAGCAGTCCAGATCCCCAGCGGGAGGCTTTCAGCTCCTACAATGAGCAGTTCTTC. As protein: CASSPDPQREAFSSYNEQFF.

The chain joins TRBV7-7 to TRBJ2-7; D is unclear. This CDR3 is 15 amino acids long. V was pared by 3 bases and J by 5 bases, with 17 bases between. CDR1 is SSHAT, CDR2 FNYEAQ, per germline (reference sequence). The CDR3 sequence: CASSFPPSRQDEQYF. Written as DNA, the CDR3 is TGTGCCAGCAGCTTCCCCCCAAGTCGCCAGGACGAGCAGTACTTC.

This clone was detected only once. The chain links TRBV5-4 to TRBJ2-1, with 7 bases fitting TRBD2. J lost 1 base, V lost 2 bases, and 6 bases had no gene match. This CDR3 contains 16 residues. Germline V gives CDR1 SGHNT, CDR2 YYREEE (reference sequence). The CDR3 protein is CASSFGLAESYNEQFF. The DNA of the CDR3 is TGTGCCAGCAGCTTTGGGCTAGCGGAATCCTACAATGAGCAGTTCTTC. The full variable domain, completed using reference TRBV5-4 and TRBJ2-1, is ETGVTQSPTHLIKTRGQQVTLRCSSQSGHNTVSWYQQALGQGPQFIFQYYREEENGRGNFPPRFSGLQFPNYSSELNVNALELDDSALYLCASSFGLAESYNEQFFGPGTRLTVL.

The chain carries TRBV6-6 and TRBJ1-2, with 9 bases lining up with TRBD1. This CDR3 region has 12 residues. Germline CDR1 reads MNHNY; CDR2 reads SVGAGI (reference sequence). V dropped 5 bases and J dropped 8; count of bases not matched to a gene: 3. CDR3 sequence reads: CASSRQGEGYTF. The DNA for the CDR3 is TGTGCCAGCAGTCGACAGGGGGAGGGCTACACCTTC.

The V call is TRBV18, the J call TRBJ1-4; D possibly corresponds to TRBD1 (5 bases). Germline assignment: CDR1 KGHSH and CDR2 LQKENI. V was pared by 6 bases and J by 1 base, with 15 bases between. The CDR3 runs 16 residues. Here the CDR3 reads CASSPGPGGTNEKLFF. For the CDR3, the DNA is TGTGCCAGCTCCCCGGGACCGGGGGGAACTAATGAAAAACTGTTTTTT.

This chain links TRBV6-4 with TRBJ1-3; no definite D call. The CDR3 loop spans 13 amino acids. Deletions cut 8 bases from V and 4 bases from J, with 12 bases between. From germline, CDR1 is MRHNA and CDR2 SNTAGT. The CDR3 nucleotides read TGTGCCAGCCCGGTAGAAAACGGAAACACCATATATTTT. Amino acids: CASPVENGNTIYF.

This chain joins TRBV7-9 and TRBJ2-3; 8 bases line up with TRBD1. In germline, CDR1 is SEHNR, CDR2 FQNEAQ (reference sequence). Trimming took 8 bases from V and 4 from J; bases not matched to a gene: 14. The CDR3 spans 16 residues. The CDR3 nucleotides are TGTGCCAGCGCCACCACAGGGGGAGGTAAAGCAGATACGCAGTATTTT. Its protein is CASATTGGGKADTQYF. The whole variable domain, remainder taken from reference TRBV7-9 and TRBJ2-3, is DTGVSQNPRHKITKRGQNVTFRCDPISEHNRLYWYRQTLGQGPEFLTYFQNEAQLEKSRLLSDRFSAERPKGSFSTLEIQRTEQGDSAMYLCASATTGGGKADTQYFGPGTRLTVL.

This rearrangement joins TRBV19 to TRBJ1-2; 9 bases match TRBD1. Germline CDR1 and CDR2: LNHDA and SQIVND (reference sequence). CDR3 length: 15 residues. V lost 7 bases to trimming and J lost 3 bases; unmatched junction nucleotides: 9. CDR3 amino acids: CASTLQGAVDYGYTF. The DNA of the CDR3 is TGTGCCAGTACCTTACAGGGGGCGGTCGACTATGGCTACACCTTC.

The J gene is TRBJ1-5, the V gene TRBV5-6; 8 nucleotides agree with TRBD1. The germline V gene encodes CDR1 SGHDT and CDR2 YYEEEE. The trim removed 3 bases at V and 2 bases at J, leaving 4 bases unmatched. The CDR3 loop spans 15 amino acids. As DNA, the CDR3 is TGTGCCAGCAGCTACAGGGGGGCAGGCAATCAGCCCCAGCATTTT. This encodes CASSYRGAGNQPQHF.

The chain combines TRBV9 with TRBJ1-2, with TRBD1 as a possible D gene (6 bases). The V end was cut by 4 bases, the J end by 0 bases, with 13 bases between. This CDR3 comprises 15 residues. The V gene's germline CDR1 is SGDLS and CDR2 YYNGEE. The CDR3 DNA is TGTGCCAGCAGCTCACAGGGTACCGCTAACTATGGCTACACCTTC. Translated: CASSSQGTANYGYTF. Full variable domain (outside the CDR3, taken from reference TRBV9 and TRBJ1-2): DSGVTQTPKHLITATGQRVTLRCSPRSGDLSVYWYQQSLDQGLQFLIQYYNGEERAKGNILERFSAQQFPDLHSELNLSSLELGDSALYFCASSSQGTANYGYTFGSGTRLTVV.

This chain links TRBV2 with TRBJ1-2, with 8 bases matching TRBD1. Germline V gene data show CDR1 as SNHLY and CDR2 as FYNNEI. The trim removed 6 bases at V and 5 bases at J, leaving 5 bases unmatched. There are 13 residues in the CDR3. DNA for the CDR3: TGTGCCAGCAGAGGACAGGGAGCTTATGGCTACACCTTC. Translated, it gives CASRGQGAYGYTF.

The CDR3 protein is CASSPRGYNEQFF. The CDR3 DNA reads as TGTGCCAGCAGCCCCCGGGGCTACAATGAGCAGTTCTTC. The V gene is TRBV3-1 (or the pseudogene TRBV3-2), the J gene TRBJ2-1, with D perhaps matching TRBD2 (5 bases). Germline V gene sequence: CDR1 LGHDT, CDR2 YNNKEL (reference sequence). V lost 4 bases to trimming and J lost 3 bases, with 7 bases between them. The CDR3 contains 13 residues.

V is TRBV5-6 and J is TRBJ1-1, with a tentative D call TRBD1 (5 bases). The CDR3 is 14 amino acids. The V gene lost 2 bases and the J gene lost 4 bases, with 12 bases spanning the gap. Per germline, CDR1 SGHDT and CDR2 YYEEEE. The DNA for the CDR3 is TGTGCCAGCAGCTTCGCTTCAGGGATCACTGAAGCTTTCTTT. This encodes CASSFASGITEAFF.

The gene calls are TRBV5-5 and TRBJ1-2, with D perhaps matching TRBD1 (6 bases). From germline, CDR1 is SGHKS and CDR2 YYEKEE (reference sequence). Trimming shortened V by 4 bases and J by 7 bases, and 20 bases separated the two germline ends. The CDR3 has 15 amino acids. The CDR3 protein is CASSGETGPLGGYTF. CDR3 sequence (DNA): TGTGCCAGCAGCGGTGAGACAGGCCCCTTGGGTGGCTACACCTTC.

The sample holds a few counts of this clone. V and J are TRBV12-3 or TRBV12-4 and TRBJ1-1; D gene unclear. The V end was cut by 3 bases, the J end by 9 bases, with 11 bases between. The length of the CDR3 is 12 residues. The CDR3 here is CASSFPREKAFF. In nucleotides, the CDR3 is TGTGCCAGCAGTTTTCCGAGGGAAAAAGCTTTCTTT.

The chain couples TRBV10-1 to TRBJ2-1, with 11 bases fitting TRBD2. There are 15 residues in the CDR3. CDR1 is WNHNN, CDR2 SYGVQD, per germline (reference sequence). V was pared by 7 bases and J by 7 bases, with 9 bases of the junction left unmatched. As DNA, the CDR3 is TGCGCCAGCATTCGTAGCGGGGGGGCGGCAAATGAGCAGTTCTTC. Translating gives CASIRSGGAANEQFF.

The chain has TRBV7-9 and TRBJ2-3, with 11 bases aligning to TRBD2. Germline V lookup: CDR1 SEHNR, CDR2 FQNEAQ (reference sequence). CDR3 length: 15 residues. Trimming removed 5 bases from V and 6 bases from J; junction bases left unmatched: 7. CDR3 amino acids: CASSPRWTSGDTQYF. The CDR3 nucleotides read TGTGCCAGCAGCCCTAGATGGACTAGCGGGGATACGCAGTATTTT.

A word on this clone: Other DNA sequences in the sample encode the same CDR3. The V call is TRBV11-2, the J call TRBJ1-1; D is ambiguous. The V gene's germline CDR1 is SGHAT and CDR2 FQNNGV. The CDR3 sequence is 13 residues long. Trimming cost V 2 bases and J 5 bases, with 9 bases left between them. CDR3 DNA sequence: TGTGCCAGCAGCTTAACCGGCGGAACTGAAGCTTTCTTT. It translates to CASSLTGGTEAFF.

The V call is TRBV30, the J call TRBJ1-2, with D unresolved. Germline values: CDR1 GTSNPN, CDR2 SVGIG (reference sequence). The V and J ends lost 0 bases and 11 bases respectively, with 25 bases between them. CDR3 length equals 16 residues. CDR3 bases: TGTGCCTGGAGTGTACTTGCGGGCAGAACTAAGATAACATACACCTTC. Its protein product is CAWSVLAGRTKITYTF. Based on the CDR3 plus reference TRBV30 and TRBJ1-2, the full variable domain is SQTIHQWPATLVQPVGSPLSLECTVEGTSNPNLYWYRQAAGRGLQLLFYSVGIGQISSEVPQNLSASRPQDRQFILSSKKLLLSDSGFYLCAWSVLAGRTKITYTFGSGTRLTVV.

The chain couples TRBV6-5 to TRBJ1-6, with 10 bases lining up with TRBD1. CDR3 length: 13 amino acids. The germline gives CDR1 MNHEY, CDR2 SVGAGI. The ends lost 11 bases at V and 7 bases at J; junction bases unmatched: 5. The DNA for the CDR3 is TGTGCCGGCGGACAGGGGGGAAATTCACCCCTCCACTTT. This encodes CAGGQGGNSPLHF.

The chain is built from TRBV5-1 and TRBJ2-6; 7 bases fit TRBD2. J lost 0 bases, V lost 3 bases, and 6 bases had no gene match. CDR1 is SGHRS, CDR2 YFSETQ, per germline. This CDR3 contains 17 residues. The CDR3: CASSSSGSVSGANVLTF. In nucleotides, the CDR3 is TGCGCCAGCAGCTCTAGCGGATCAGTCTCTGGGGCCAACGTCCTGACTTTC.

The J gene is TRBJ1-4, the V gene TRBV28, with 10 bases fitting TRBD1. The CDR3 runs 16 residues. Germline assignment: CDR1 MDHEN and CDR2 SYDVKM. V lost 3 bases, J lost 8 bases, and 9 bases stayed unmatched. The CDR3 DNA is TGTGCCAGCAGTTTCACCCCGGGACAGGGGCTCGAAAAACTGTTTTTT. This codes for CASSFTPGQGLEKLFF.

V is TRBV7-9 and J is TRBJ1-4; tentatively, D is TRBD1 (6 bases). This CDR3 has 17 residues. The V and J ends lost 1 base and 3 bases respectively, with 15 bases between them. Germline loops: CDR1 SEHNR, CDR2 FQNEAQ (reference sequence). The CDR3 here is CASSLGYIQGPNEKLFF. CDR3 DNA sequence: TGTGCCAGCAGCTTAGGATACATACAGGGACCTAATGAAAAACTGTTTTTT.

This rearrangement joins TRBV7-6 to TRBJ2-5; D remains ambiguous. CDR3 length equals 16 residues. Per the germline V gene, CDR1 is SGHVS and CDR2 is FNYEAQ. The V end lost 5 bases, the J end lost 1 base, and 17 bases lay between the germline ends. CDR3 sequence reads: CASSMAAPSIQETQYF. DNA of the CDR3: TGTGCCAGCAGCATGGCTGCCCCGTCGATCCAAGAGACCCAGTACTTC.

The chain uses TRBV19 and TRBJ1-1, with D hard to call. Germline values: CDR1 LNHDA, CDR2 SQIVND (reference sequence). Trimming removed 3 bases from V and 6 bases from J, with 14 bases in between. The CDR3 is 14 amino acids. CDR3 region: CASSILPAAPEAFF. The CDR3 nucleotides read TGTGCCAGTAGTATCCTACCCGCCGCGCCTGAAGCTTTCTTT.

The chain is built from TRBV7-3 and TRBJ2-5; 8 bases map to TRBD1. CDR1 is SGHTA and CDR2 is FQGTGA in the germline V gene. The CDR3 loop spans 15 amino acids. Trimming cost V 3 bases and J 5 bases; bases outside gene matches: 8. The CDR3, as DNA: TGTGCCAGCAGCTTTTCCCAGGGGGCAGGGGAGACCCAGTACTTC. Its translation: CASSFSQGAGETQYF.

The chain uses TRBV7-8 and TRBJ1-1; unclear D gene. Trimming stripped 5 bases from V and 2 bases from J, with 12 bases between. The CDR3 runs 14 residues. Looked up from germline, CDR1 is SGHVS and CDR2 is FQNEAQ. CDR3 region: CASSPTIANTEAFF. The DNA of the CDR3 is TGTGCCAGCAGCCCTACCATAGCAAACACTGAAGCTTTCTTT.